The following is a T cell receptor beta chain sequence with its context. Its specificity is unknown. Central memory, naive, regulatory and stem cell-like memory CD4+ cells were sorted by CD45RO/CCR7/CD25/CD127/CD95/CD27. This record belongs to a study of beta chain features in type 1 diabetes. Turning to the study itself: When patients were set against healthy donors, age, gender and cell yields were similar. Study outcomes and limitations: Shorter TCRB CDR3s, moderately but significantly so, marked every one of the four CD4+ subsets in Type 1 diabetes patients. Comparison showed that naive, central memory and Treg TCRB repertoires appeared more similar among patients than among healthy donors.

Sequenced material consisted of expressed TCRB transcripts (all of the isolated RNA was reverse transcribed). The data were produced by immunoSEQ multiplex PCR, yet TCRdb's version contains in-frame clones alone and is incomplete. The table lists hundreds of thousands of clones, approximately 30% of them singletons. The CDR3 has 15 amino acids. Trimming took 8 bases from V and 2 from J, leaving 16 bases between them. Germline loops: CDR1 MDHEN, CDR2 SYDVKM. The rearrangement uses TRBV28 and TRBJ2-1, with D perhaps TRBD1 or TRBD2 (6 bases each). This receptor was identified in a man aged 18 to 30 in good health. Sequenced material: naive CD4+ T cells from blood. The chain's CDR3 is CASSLHGGTYNEQFF. As DNA, the CDR3 is TGTGCCAGCTCATTACACGGGGGCACCTACAATGAGCAGTTCTTC.